This is a list of T cell receptor beta chains from one sample in a study of blood T cells in healthy people across ages. TCRdb recomputed calls from the 5' RACE reads with MiXCR, one row per CDR3 protein. The data show 1.2 million to 1.5 million distinct CDR3 sequences, 59% seen once. Sequenced input: blood. All receptors derive from a man aged 18 to 29 in good health. Each CDR3 is given with its conserved first and last residue. The D gene is left open where the match is weak. Not every row has a clone size; where given, it reads once, few, many or a size class.

V gene	J gene	clone size	D gene	CDR3 DNA	CDR3 protein
TRBV20-1	TRBJ1-5	-	TRBD1	TGCAGCATTACATCCCATGGCGGGACAGACAATCAGCCCCAGCATTTT	CSITSHGGTDNQPQHF
TRBV29-1	TRBJ1-1	few	-	TGCAGCGTCCGATCCGACGGGGCTGAAGCTTTCTTT	CSVRSDGAEAFF
TRBV7-2	TRBJ2-7	-	-	TGTGCCAGCAGCTTGGACCTCCTCGTTTACGAGCAGTACTTC	CASSLDLLVYEQYF
TRBV20-1	TRBJ2-5	once	-	TGCAGTGCTACCCGGCGACAGCGGAACAAGACCCAGTACTTC	CSATRRQRNKTQYF
TRBV13	TRBJ2-1	-	TRBD2	TGTGCCAGCAGCTTAGCATTGGGAAGCGGGGGGGCCTACAATGAGCAGTTCTTC	CASSLALGSGGAYNEQFF
TRBV14	TRBJ2-1	-	TRBD2	TGTGCCAGCAGCCGCCGTTCTAGCGGGAGCAACGAGCAGTTCTTC	CASSRRSSGSNEQFF
TRBV29-1	TRBJ1-3	-	-	TGCAGCGTTGAAGATGGGGTCTCTGGAAACACCATATATTTT	CSVEDGVSGNTIYF
TRBV25-1	TRBJ1-1	few	-	TGTGCCAGCAGTGAATATGGGGGGGGGAAGAACACTGAAGCTTTCTTT	CASSEYGGGKNTEAFF
TRBV7-9	TRBJ2-3	few	-	TGTGCCAGCAGCTTAGCCGGCGTGGAGGCAGATACGCAGTATTTT	CASSLAGVEADTQYF
TRBV21-1	TRBJ2-7	-	-	TGTGCCAGCAGCAAAGGGTTAAGTCAATTGACTGAGAGTTATTACGAGCAGTACTTC	CASSKGLSQLTESYYEQYF
TRBV29-1	TRBJ2-1	-	-	TGCAGCGCTTCCGGCAGATATACGGATGAGCAGTTCTTC	CSASGRYTDEQFF
TRBV11-2	TRBJ2-5	few	TRBD2	TGTGCCAGCAGCCTCCGAGGCCCTAGCGGGGGTAGCCAAGAGACCCAGTACTTC	CASSLRGPSGGSQETQYF
TRBV20-1	TRBJ2-1	once	-	TGCAGTCCTAGCTCCTTGGGACTCCCGATCAATGAGCAGTTCTTC	CSPSSLGLPINEQFF
TRBV7-9	TRBJ2-2	-	-	TGTGCCAGCAGCCAGTACGCCCACGCGAACACCGGGGAGCTGTTTTTT	CASSQYAHANTGELFF
TRBV12-3/TRBV12-4	TRBJ2-1	few	-	TGTGCCAGCAGGAGTCAGGTCTACAATGAGCAGTTCTTC	CASRSQVYNEQFF
TRBV27	TRBJ2-7	-	TRBD1	TGTGCCAGCAGTCCTACAGGGGCGATTTACGAGCAGTACTTC	CASSPTGAIYEQYF
TRBV9	TRBJ2-1	few	-	TGTGCCAGCAGCGTAGAGGCATGGGACTACAATGAGCAGTTCTTC	CASSVEAWDYNEQFF
TRBV30	TRBJ2-7	-	TRBD2	TGTGCCTGGACCCCGCAGCGGGGCGCCCTTTACGAGCAGTACTTC	CAWTPQRGALYEQYF
TRBV9	TRBJ2-1	-	TRBD2	TGTGCCAGCAGCACCAGTCCTAGCGGAGCCTACAATGAGCAGTTCTTC	CASSTSPSGAYNEQFF
TRBV7-2	TRBJ2-1	once	TRBD1	TGTGCCAGCAGCTTAGAGGGACAGGGTCTGTTGGGAGAGCAGTTCTTC	CASSLEGQGLLGEQFF